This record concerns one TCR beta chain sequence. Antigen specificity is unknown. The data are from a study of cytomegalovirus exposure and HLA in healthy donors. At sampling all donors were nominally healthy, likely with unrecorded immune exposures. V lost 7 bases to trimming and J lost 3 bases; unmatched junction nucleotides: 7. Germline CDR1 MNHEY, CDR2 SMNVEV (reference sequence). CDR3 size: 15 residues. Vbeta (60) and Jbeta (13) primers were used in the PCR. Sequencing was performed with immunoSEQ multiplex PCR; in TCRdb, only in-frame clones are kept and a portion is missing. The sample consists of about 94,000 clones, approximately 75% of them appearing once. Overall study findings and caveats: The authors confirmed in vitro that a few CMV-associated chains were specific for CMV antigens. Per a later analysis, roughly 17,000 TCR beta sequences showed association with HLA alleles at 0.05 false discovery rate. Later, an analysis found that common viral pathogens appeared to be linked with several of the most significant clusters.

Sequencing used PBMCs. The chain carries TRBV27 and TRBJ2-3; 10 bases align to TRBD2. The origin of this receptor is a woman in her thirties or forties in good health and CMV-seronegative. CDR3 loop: CASTSGGAGTDTQYF. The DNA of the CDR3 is TGTGCCAGCACAAGCGGGGGGGCCGGGACAGATACGCAGTATTTT.